This TCR beta chain was profiled in a study of shared T cell receptors in the human thymus. This CDR3 is 17 amino acids long. Trimming stripped 3 bases from V and 2 bases from J, with 19 bases between. CDR1 and CDR2 from the germline V gene are LNHDA and SQIVND (reference sequence). Some clones are missing from TCRdb's copy, which holds only in-frame ones; the method was immunoSEQ multiplex PCR. The repertoire holds about 730,000 clones, with 75% to 90% as singletons. In addition, the sample was reused for a study of human thymus T cells.

Sequencing was done on a sample of thymocytes. This clonotype originated in a girl under three years old with a congenital heart defect. The rearrangement links TRBV19 to TRBJ1-2, with a tentative D call TRBD1 (5 bases). Written as DNA, the CDR3 is TGTGCCAGTAGTATTATTCTTCGTCAGGGAATAAACTATGGCTACACCTTC. Its translation: CASSIILRQGINYGYTF.